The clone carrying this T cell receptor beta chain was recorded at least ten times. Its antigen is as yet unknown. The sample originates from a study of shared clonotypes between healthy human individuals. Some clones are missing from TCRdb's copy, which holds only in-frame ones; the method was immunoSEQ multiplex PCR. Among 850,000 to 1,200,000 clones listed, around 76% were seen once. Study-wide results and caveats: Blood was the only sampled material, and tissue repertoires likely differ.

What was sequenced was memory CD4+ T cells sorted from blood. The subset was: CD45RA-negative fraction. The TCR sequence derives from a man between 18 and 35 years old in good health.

The CDR3 is CASSEETGTDRANVLTF. DNA for the CDR3: TGTGCCAGCAGCGAAGAGACCGGGACCGACCGGGCCAACGTCCTGACTTTC. V is TRBV25-1 and J is TRBJ2-6; D could derive from TRBD1 or TRBD2 (5 bases each). This CDR3 spans 17 amino acids. Trimming left V 6 bases short and J 5 bases short, with 20 bases between. CDR1 and CDR2 (germline): MGHDK, SYGVNS.